This is a list of T cell receptor beta chains from one sample in a study of T-cell reconstitution after alpha-beta-depleted transplantation in children. Each CDR3 protein is one row after TCRdb ran MiXCR on the PCR reads. Of 900,000 or so distinct CDR3 sequences listed, roughly 15% are singletons. The starting material was PBMCs, mostly from graft donor cells, obtained 360 days after TCRalphabeta/CD19-depleted stem cell transplant. These receptors came from a male patient younger than 18 who had a stem cell transplant for acute lymphoblastic leukemia, so the T cells may come from the graft donor. Both conserved end residues are part of each CDR3. D genes are given only for firm matches. Clone size, where shown, is once, few, many, or a class for clones that have expanded.

J gene: TRBJ2-1
V gene: TRBV4-1
clone size: few
D gene: -
CDR3 DNA: TGCGCCAGCAGCCTTGGGTCCTTCTACAATGAGCAGTTCTTC
CDR3 protein: CASSLGSFYNEQFF

J gene: TRBJ2-5
V gene: TRBV19
clone size: -
D gene: -
CDR3 DNA: TGTGCCAGTAGTCGGCGTGTAGGGGCCCAAGAGACCCAGTACTTC
CDR3 protein: CASSRRVGAQETQYF

J gene: TRBJ2-7
V gene: TRBV7-2
clone size: -
D gene: TRBD2
CDR3 DNA: TGTGCCAGCAGCTTATACAGGAGCGGGAGAGGCGGGCAGTACTTC
CDR3 protein: CASSLYRSGRGGQYF

J gene: TRBJ2-1
V gene: TRBV11-2
clone size: few
D gene: TRBD2
CDR3 DNA: TGTGCCAGCAGTCCAGCGGGAGTAGGCTACAATGAGCAGTTCTTC
CDR3 protein: CASSPAGVGYNEQFF

J gene: TRBJ1-5
V gene: TRBV7-8
clone size: -
D gene: -
CDR3 DNA: TGTGCCAGCAGCATCAGGCGGGGGCCTCAGCCCCAGCATTTT
CDR3 protein: CASSIRRGPQPQHF

J gene: TRBJ1-1
V gene: TRBV6-1
clone size: many
D gene: TRBD1
CDR3 DNA: TGTGCCAGCAGCTGGGACAGGAGTACTGAAGCTTTCTTT
CDR3 protein: CASSWDRSTEAFF

J gene: TRBJ2-7
V gene: TRBV5-1
clone size: -
D gene: -
CDR3 DNA: TGCGCCAGCAGCTTGCTCGTGAGCGGCTCCTACGAGCAGTACTTC
CDR3 protein: CASSLLVSGSYEQYF

J gene: TRBJ1-1
V gene: TRBV12-3/TRBV12-4
clone size: -
D gene: -
CDR3 DNA: TGTGCCAGCAGTTTGTGGCAGAGGAACACTGAAGCTTTCTTT
CDR3 protein: CASSLWQRNTEAFF

J gene: TRBJ2-2
V gene: TRBV7-3
clone size: many
D gene: -
CDR3 DNA: TGTGCCAGCAGCTCGACAGTTGGTGGTGGGGAGCTGTTTTTT
CDR3 protein: CASSSTVGGGELFF

J gene: TRBJ2-5
V gene: TRBV5-1
clone size: -
D gene: -
CDR3 DNA: TGCGCCAGCAGCTTGGCATCGCAGCAAGAGACCCAGTACTTC
CDR3 protein: CASSLASQQETQYF

J gene: TRBJ2-2
V gene: TRBV18
clone size: -
D gene: TRBD1
CDR3 DNA: TGTGCCAGCTCATCGACAGGGGGCGGAACCGGGGAGCTGTTTTTT
CDR3 protein: CASSSTGGGTGELFF

J gene: TRBJ2-7
V gene: TRBV5-1
clone size: many
D gene: -
CDR3 DNA: TGCGCCAGCAGCACGACAGCCTCCTACGAGCAGTACTTC
CDR3 protein: CASSTTASYEQYF

J gene: TRBJ2-1
V gene: TRBV5-1
clone size: few
D gene: TRBD2
CDR3 DNA: TGCGCCAGCAGCTTATCCTCCCTCCTCTCGCGGGAGGGTGCAGGGAATGAGCAGTTCTTC
CDR3 protein: CASSLSSLLSREGAGNEQFF

J gene: TRBJ2-3
V gene: TRBV14
clone size: -
D gene: -
CDR3 DNA: TGTGCCAGCAGCCTCCCATCCGGGGCCGATACGCAGTATTTT
CDR3 protein: CASSLPSGADTQYF

J gene: TRBJ2-2
V gene: TRBV12-3/TRBV12-4
clone size: many
D gene: TRBD1
CDR3 DNA: TGTGCCAGCAGTTTGGGGACAGTCAACACCGGGGAGCTGTTTTTT
CDR3 protein: CASSLGTVNTGELFF

J gene: TRBJ1-1
V gene: TRBV4-1
clone size: -
D gene: -
CDR3 DNA: TGCGCCAGCAGCCAAGTCTTTGGGTGGCTAGCTTTCTTT
CDR3 protein: CASSQVFGWLAFF

J gene: TRBJ2-3
V gene: TRBV7-7
clone size: -
D gene: -
CDR3 DNA: TGTGCCAGCAGCTTAATAACTGGCGGAAGGGGAGAGCAGTATTTT
CDR3 protein: CASSLITGGRGEQYF

J gene: TRBJ2-7
V gene: TRBV10-3
clone size: -
D gene: -
CDR3 DNA: TGTGCCATCAGTGAAACCGGTACAGGTAACCTCTACGAGCAGTACTTC
CDR3 protein: CAISETGTGNLYEQYF

J gene: TRBJ2-7
V gene: TRBV5-6
clone size: -
D gene: -
CDR3 DNA: TGTGCCAGCAGCTTACGACAGGACCCCTCCTACGAGCAGTACTTC
CDR3 protein: CASSLRQDPSYEQYF

J gene: TRBJ2-1
V gene: TRBV9
clone size: -
D gene: -
CDR3 DNA: TGTGCCAGCAGCGTAGCGTCGGGGATATGGGCTGATGAGCAGTTCTTC
CDR3 protein: CASSVASGIWADEQFF

J gene: TRBJ1-5
V gene: TRBV24-1
clone size: -
D gene: TRBD1
CDR3 DNA: TGTGCCACCAGTCAGTCCGGGACAGGGGAAAATCAGCCCCAGCATTTT
CDR3 protein: CATSQSGTGENQPQHF

J gene: TRBJ2-5
V gene: TRBV12-3/TRBV12-4
clone size: few
D gene: TRBD1
CDR3 DNA: TGTGCCAGCAGTCCCCATCGACAGGGCCAAGAGACCCAGTACTTC
CDR3 protein: CASSPHRQGQETQYF

J gene: TRBJ2-3
V gene: TRBV11-1
clone size: few
D gene: -
CDR3 DNA: TGTGCCAGCACCCCGAGGAGGGGGGGCACAGATACGCAGTATTTT
CDR3 protein: CASTPRRGGTDTQYF

J gene: TRBJ1-4
V gene: TRBV7-9
clone size: -
D gene: TRBD1
CDR3 DNA: TGTGCCAGCAGCCCGAGATACAGGGGGATTAATGAAAAACTGTTTTTT
CDR3 protein: CASSPRYRGINEKLFF

J gene: TRBJ1-5
V gene: TRBV3-1
clone size: few
D gene: -
CDR3 DNA: TGTGCCAGCAGCCAAGGGGGGATAGGGCCCCAGCATTTT
CDR3 protein: CASSQGGIGPQHF

J gene: TRBJ2-3
V gene: TRBV5-1
clone size: -
D gene: TRBD2
CDR3 DNA: TGCGCCAGCAGCTATCTAGCGGGAGTACGAGATACGCAGTATTTT
CDR3 protein: CASSYLAGVRDTQYF

J gene: TRBJ1-3
V gene: TRBV7-9
clone size: few
D gene: -
CDR3 DNA: TGTGCCAGCAGCTTAGATACAGGAGCAGGAAACACCATATATTTT
CDR3 protein: CASSLDTGAGNTIYF

J gene: TRBJ2-7
V gene: TRBV7-8
clone size: few
D gene: -
CDR3 DNA: TGTGCCAGCAGCTACGGGGCCGTAGGGACATCATCCGACGAGCAGTACTTC
CDR3 protein: CASSYGAVGTSSDEQYF

J gene: TRBJ2-7
V gene: TRBV6-1
clone size: -
D gene: -
CDR3 DNA: TGTGCCAGCATCGCTGTGGCGGGTAGCTACGAGCAGTACTTC
CDR3 protein: CASIAVAGSYEQYF

J gene: TRBJ1-6
V gene: TRBV28
clone size: few
D gene: -
CDR3 DNA: TGTGCCACCCACCCTTACGGGAAAGGGCTTTCACCCCTCCACTTT
CDR3 protein: CATHPYGKGLSPLHF

J gene: TRBJ2-5
V gene: TRBV5-1
clone size: few
D gene: TRBD2
CDR3 DNA: TGCGCCAGCAGCCAGCGGAATGCGGGAGGGCTTTTAAGAGAGACCCAGTACTTC
CDR3 protein: CASSQRNAGGLLRETQYF

J gene: TRBJ2-4
V gene: TRBV27
clone size: few
D gene: -
CDR3 DNA: TGTGCCATCGCGACAAATAGCCATGGCATTCAGTACTTC
CDR3 protein: CAIATNSHGIQYF

J gene: TRBJ1-2
V gene: TRBV5-1
clone size: few
D gene: -
CDR3 DNA: TGCGCCAGCAGCTTGACCACAGGGTCAAGCTATGGCTACACCTTC
CDR3 protein: CASSLTTGSSYGYTF

J gene: TRBJ1-5
V gene: TRBV6-1
clone size: few
D gene: -
CDR3 DNA: TGTGCCAGCAGTACCTACAGGGAGAGGAATCAGCCCCAGCATTTT
CDR3 protein: CASSTYRERNQPQHF

J gene: TRBJ2-2
V gene: TRBV24-1
clone size: few
D gene: -
CDR3 DNA: TGTGCCACAGGGAACACCGGGGAGCTGTTTTTT
CDR3 protein: CATGNTGELFF

J gene: TRBJ2-5
V gene: TRBV7-2
clone size: few
D gene: -
CDR3 DNA: TGTGCCAGCAGCTTATATCGGGAACAAGAGACCCAGTACTTC
CDR3 protein: CASSLYREQETQYF

J gene: TRBJ2-7
V gene: TRBV7-9
clone size: -
D gene: -
CDR3 DNA: TGTGCCAGCAGCTACGAGGGGGGGCTCCCCTACGAGCAGTACTTC
CDR3 protein: CASSYEGGLPYEQYF

J gene: TRBJ1-1
V gene: TRBV29-1
clone size: once
D gene: -
CDR3 DNA: TGCAGCGTTTTGACTCGACAGGAGGTGAACACTGAAGCTTTCTTT
CDR3 protein: CSVLTRQEVNTEAFF

J gene: TRBJ2-3
V gene: TRBV5-6
clone size: -
D gene: -
CDR3 DNA: TGTGCCAGCAGCCCTGGACCACCGGAGGGTACGCAGTATTTT
CDR3 protein: CASSPGPPEGTQYF

J gene: TRBJ2-2
V gene: TRBV7-7
clone size: -
D gene: -
CDR3 DNA: TGTGCCAGCAGCGACGCCGGGACGGAGCTGTTTTTT
CDR3 protein: CASSDAGTELFF

J gene: TRBJ2-7
V gene: TRBV29-1
clone size: -
D gene: TRBD1
CDR3 DNA: TGCAGCGTCCTCAGGGGGCTGGGCTCCTACGAGCAGTACTTC
CDR3 protein: CSVLRGLGSYEQYF

J gene: TRBJ2-5
V gene: TRBV7-9
clone size: -
D gene: TRBD2
CDR3 DNA: TGTGCCAGCAGCGAAGGACTAGCGGTTACCATGGGAGAGACCCAGTACTTC
CDR3 protein: CASSEGLAVTMGETQYF

J gene: TRBJ2-7
V gene: TRBV5-1
clone size: -
D gene: TRBD2
CDR3 DNA: TGCGCCAGCAGCGGGGGACTAGCGGGAGTGAAATCCTACGAGCAGTACTTC
CDR3 protein: CASSGGLAGVKSYEQYF

J gene: TRBJ2-7
V gene: TRBV18
clone size: -
D gene: TRBD2
CDR3 DNA: TGTGCCAGCTCACCAAGCGGGAGGGACTACGAGCAGTACTTC
CDR3 protein: CASSPSGRDYEQYF

J gene: TRBJ1-6
V gene: TRBV4-1
clone size: -
D gene: -
CDR3 DNA: TGCGCCAGCAGCCTCCTGACCCAGAGCTCCTATAATTCACCCCTCCACTTT
CDR3 protein: CASSLLTQSSYNSPLHF

J gene: TRBJ2-7
V gene: TRBV5-1
clone size: many
D gene: TRBD1
CDR3 DNA: TGCGCCAGCGGACAGGGAGGACCCTACGAGCAGTACTTC
CDR3 protein: CASGQGGPYEQYF

J gene: TRBJ2-7
V gene: TRBV12-3/TRBV12-4
clone size: many
D gene: TRBD2
CDR3 DNA: TGTGCCAGCAGTTTTTATTTTAGCGGGAGGGCCTACGAGCAGTACTTC
CDR3 protein: CASSFYFSGRAYEQYF

J gene: TRBJ2-5
V gene: TRBV7-6
clone size: -
D gene: -
CDR3 DNA: TGTGCCAGCGGGCGACTCCTCCAGGAGACCCAGTACTTC
CDR3 protein: CASGRLLQETQYF

J gene: TRBJ1-1
V gene: TRBV12-3/TRBV12-4
clone size: -
D gene: -
CDR3 DNA: TGTGCCAGCAGTTTAGGGGGAGCTGGACCTGAAGCTTTCTTT
CDR3 protein: CASSLGGAGPEAFF

J gene: TRBJ2-5
V gene: TRBV3-1
clone size: many
D gene: TRBD1
CDR3 DNA: TGTGCCAGCAGCCAATGGATGAGGACAGGGGAAGAGACCCAGTACTTC
CDR3 protein: CASSQWMRTGEETQYF

J gene: TRBJ2-1
V gene: TRBV18
clone size: few
D gene: TRBD2
CDR3 DNA: TGTGCCAGCTCCCCTAGGGAGGGCCAGAACAATGAGCAGTTCTTC
CDR3 protein: CASSPREGQNNEQFF

J gene: TRBJ2-1
V gene: TRBV24-1
clone size: few
D gene: -
CDR3 DNA: TGTGCCACCAGTGGCCGAAAGAGCTCCTACAATGAGCAGTTCTTC
CDR3 protein: CATSGRKSSYNEQFF